This T cell receptor (beta chain) was identified in a study of blood T cells in healthy people across ages. There were healthy Caucasian individuals from Russia, aged roughly 6 to 100, serving as donors. Trimming removed 1 base from V and 3 bases from J, with 4 bases in between. The germline V gene has CDR1 LGHNA and CDR2 YNFKEQ. CDR3 size: 13 residues. Through a sample-barcoded 5' primer and a J-beta primer mix, a second PCR was run for about 6 to 12 cycles. Each CDR3 protein gets one entry after TCRdb re-called the 5' RACE reads with MiXCR. This sample carries some 1.1 million distinct CDR3 sequences, 30% to 40% of them seen once, and the ten largest clones take around 12%. This clonotype was detected many times. Its antigen is not known. Study findings and constraints: Naive CD4+ cell counts and diversity both ran higher in long-lived than in aged donors. Correlation between TCR beta diversity and naive T cell percentage was strong. TCR beta diversity per million T cells fell roughly linearly with age.

The clonotype was recovered from a young man in good health. Sequenced sample: blood. This chain links TRBV4-2 with TRBJ2-1; D unclear. CDR3 in amino acids: CASSQGGYNEQFF. The DNA of the CDR3 is TGTGCCAGCAGCCAAGGTGGCTACAATGAGCAGTTCTTC.